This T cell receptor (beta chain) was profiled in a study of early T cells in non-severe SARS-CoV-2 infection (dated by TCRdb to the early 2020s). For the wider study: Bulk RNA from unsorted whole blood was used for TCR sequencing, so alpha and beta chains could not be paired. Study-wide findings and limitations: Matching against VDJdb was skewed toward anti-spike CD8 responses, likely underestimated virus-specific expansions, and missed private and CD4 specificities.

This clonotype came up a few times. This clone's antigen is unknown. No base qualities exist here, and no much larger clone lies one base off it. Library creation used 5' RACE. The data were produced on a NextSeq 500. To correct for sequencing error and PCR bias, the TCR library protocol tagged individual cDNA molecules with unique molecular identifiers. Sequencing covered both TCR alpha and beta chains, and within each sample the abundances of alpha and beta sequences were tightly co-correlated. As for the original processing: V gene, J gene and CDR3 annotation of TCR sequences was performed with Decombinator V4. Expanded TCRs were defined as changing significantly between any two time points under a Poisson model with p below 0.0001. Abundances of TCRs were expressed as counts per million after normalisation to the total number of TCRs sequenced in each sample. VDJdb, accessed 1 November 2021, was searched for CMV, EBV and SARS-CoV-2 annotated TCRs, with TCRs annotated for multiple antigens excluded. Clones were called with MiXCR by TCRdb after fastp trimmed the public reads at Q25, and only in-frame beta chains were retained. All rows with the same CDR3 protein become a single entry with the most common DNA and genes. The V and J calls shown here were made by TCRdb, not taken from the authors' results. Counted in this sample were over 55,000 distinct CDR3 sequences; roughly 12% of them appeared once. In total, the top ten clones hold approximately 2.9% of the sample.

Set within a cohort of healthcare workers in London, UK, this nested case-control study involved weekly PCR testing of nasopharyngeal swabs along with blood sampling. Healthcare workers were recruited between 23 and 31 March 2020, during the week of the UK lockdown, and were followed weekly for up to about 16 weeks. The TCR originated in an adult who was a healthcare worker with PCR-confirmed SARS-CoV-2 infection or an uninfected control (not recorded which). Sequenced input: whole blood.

The DNA sequence is TGTGCCAGCAGTGGATCCCCCGGGGCTGTCCGGGGGGGGGAAAAACTGTTTTTT. It specifies CASSGSPGAVRGGEKLFF. The rearranged segments are TRBV25-1 and TRBJ1-4, with TRBD1 perhaps the D gene, on 5 matching bases. The CDR3, from cysteine to phenylalanine, totals 18 residues. Only the CDR3 portion is preserved as DNA: 54 bases, with reading frame beginning at the first base. V is cut by 4 bases and J by 8 bases, and the space between the germline ends is 26 bases. Taken from the germline V gene, the CDR1 and CDR2 loops are MGHDK and SYGVNS.